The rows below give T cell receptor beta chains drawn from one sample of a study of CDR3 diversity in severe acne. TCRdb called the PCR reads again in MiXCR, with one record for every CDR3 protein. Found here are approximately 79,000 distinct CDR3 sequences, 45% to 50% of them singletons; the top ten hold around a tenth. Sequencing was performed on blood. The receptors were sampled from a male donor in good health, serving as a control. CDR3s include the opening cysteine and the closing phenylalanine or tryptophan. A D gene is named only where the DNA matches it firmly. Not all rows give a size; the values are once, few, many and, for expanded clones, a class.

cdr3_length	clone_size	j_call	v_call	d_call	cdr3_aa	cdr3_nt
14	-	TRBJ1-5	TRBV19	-	CASRIDRFGQPQHF	TGTGCCAGTCGTATTGATCGGTTCGGTCAGCCCCAGCATTTT
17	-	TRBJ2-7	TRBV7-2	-	CASSFYLSGVGLFEQYF	TGTGCCAGCAGCTTCTATCTGAGCGGAGTTGGTTTGTTCGAGCAGTACTTC
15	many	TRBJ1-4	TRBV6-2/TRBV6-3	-	CASTSDSFFNEKLFF	TGTGCCAGCACCTCGGACAGCTTTTTTAATGAAAAACTGTTTTTT
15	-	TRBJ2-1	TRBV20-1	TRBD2	CSAHPGTSGSGGQFF	TGCAGTGCCCACCCCGGGACTAGCGGGAGTGGTGGGCAGTTCTTC
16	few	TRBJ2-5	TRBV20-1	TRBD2	CSARTSGRAIQETQYF	TGCAGTGCTAGAACTAGCGGGAGGGCAATCCAAGAGACCCAGTACTTC
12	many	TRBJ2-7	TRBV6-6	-	CASSYEGGEQYF	TGTGCCAGCAGTTACGAAGGAGGCGAGCAGTACTTC
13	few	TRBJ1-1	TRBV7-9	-	CASSLIPLAEAFF	TGTGCCAGCAGCTTAATTCCACTAGCTGAAGCTTTCTTT
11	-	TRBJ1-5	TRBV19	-	CASSPYWAQHF	TGTGCCAGTAGTCCCTATTGGGCCCAGCATTTT
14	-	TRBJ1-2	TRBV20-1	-	CSASETGHRYGYTF	TGCAGTGCTAGCGAAACCGGACACCGCTATGGCTACACCTTC
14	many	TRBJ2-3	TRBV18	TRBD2	CASSGREITDTQYF	TGTGCCAGCTCAGGGCGGGAGATCACAGATACGCAGTATTTT
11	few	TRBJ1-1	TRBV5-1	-	CASRKGTEAFF	TGCGCCAGCCGGAAGGGGACTGAAGCTTTCTTT
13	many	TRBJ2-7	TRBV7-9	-	CATEGQLLYEQYF	TGTGCCACTGAAGGACAGCTACTCTACGAGCAGTACTTC
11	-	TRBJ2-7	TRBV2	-	CAKKMGLEQYF	TGTGCAAAAAAAATGGGTCTAGAGCAGTACTTC
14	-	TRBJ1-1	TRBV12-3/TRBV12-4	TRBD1	CASTRDRGGTEAFF	TGTGCCAGCACTCGGGACAGGGGAGGCACTGAAGCTTTCTTT
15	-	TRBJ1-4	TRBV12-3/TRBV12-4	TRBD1	CASIGTGAKEEKLFF	TGTGCCAGCATAGGGACAGGGGCTAAAGAAGAAAAACTGTTTTTT
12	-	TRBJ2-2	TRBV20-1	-	CSATLGGGELFF	TGCAGTGCTACCCTAGGGGGCGGGGAGCTGTTTTTT
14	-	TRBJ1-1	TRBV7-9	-	CASSPLGPNTEAFF	TGTGCCAGCAGCCCCTTGGGACCGAACACTGAAGCTTTCTTT
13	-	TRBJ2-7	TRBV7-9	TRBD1	CASSLAGQYEQYF	TGTGCCAGCAGCTTAGCGGGACAGTACGAGCAGTACTTC
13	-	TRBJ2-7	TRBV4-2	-	CASSQGGVYEQYF	TGTGCCAGCAGCCAAGGGGGGGTCTACGAGCAGTACTTC
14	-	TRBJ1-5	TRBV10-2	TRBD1	CASSPDREDQPQHF	TGCGCCAGCAGCCCCGACAGGGAGGACCAGCCCCAGCATTTT
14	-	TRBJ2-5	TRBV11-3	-	CASSLARGQETQYF	TGTGCCAGCAGCTTAGCTAGGGGCCAGGAGACCCAGTACTTC
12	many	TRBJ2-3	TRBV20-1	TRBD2	CSANLLAGVQYF	TGCAGTGCAAACCTACTAGCGGGGGTGCAGTATTTT
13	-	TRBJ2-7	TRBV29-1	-	CSVGPRAANEQYF	TGCAGCGTTGGTCCACGGGCGGCCAACGAGCAGTACTTC
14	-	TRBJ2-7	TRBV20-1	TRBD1	CSANTQSGGYEQYF	TGCAGTGCCAACACCCAGTCAGGGGGCTACGAGCAGTACTTC
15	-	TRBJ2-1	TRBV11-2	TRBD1	CASSVSGTGYGEQFF	TGTGCCAGCAGCGTCTCCGGGACAGGGTACGGTGAGCAGTTCTTC
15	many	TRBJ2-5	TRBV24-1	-	CATSVRGPYQETQYF	TGTGCCACCAGTGTCAGGGGCCCGTACCAAGAGACCCAGTACTTC
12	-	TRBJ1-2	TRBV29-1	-	CSVAGRNYGYTF	TGCAGCGTTGCCGGACGGAACTATGGCTACACCTTC
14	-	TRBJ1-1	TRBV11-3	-	CASSWDPESTEAFF	TGTGCCAGCAGCTGGGACCCGGAGAGCACTGAAGCTTTCTTT
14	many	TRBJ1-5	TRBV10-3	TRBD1	CAISESTGDQPQHF	TGTGCCATCAGTGAGTCGACAGGGGATCAGCCCCAGCATTTT
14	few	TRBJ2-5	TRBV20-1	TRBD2	CSAGAGVGIKTQYF	TGCAGTGCTGGTGCGGGAGTAGGTATAAAGACCCAGTACTTC
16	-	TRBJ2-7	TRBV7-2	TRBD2	CASSPWTSGSMNEQYF	TGTGCCAGCAGCCCCTGGACTAGCGGGAGTATGAACGAGCAGTACTTC
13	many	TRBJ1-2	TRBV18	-	CASSPRTANGYTF	TGTGCCAGCTCACCACGAACAGCCAATGGCTACACCTTC
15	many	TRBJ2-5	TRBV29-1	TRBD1	CSVEDRRTGTWAQYF	TGCAGCGTTGAAGATCGACGGACAGGGACATGGGCCCAGTACTTC